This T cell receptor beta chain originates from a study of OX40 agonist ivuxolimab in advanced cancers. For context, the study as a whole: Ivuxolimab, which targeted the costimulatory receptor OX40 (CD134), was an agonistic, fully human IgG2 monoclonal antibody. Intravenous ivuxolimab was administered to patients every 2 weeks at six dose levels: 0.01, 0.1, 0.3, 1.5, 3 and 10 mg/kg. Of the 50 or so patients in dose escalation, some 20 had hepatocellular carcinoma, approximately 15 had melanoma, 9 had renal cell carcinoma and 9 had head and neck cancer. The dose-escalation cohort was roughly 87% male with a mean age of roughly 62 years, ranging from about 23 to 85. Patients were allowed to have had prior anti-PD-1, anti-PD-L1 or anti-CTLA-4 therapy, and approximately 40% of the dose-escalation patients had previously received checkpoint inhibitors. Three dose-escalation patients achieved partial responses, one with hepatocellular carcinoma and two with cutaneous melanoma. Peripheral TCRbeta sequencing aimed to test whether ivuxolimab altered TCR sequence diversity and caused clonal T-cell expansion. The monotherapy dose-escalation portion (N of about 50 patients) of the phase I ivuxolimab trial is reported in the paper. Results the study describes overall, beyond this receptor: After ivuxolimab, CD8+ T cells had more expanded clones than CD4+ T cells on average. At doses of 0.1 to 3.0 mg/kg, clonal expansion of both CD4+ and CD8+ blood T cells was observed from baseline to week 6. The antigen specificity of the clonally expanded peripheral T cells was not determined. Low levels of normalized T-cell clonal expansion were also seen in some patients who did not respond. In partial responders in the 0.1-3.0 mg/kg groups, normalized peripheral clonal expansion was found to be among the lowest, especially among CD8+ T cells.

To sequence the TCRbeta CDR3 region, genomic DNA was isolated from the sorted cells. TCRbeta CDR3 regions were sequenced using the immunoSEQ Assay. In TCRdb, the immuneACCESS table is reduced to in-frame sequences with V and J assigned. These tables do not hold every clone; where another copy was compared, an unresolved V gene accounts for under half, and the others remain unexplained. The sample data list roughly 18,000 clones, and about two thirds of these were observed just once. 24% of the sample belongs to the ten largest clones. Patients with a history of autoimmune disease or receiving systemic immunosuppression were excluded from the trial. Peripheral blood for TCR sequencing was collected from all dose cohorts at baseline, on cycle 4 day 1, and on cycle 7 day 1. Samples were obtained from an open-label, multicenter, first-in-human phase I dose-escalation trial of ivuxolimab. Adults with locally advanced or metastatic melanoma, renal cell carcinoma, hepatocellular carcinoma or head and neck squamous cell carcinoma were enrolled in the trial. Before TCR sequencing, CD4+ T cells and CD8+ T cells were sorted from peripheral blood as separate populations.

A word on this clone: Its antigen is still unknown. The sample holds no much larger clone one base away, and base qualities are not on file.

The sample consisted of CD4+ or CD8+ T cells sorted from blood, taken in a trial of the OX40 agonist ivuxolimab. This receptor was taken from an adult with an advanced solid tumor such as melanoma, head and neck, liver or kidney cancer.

The sequenced DNA is TGCGCCAGCAGCCAAGAACAGGGGTGGTCCTACAATGAGCAGTTCTTC. This codes for CASSQEQGWSYNEQFF. The sequence is built from TRBV4-1 and TRBJ2-1; 7 central nucleotides agree with TRBD1. The CDR3 runs 16 amino acids, cysteine and phenylalanine included. The kept DNA is CDR3 alone, 48 bases in frame from the first base. CDR1 and CDR2 are read off the germline V gene as MGHRA and YSYEKL. Germline trimming: 0 bases from V, 1 base from J; junction bases outside gene matches: 3.